Sequencing of this T cell receptor (beta chain) was carried out in a study of T cells after yellow fever vaccination. Overall study: Preparing low-cell-number fractions relied on SMART-Seq v4 Ultra Low Input. General study findings and limits: Contaminants from the bulk population, in the form of abundant clonotypes, could be found in FACS-sorted repertoires. Among primary-vaccination clones, most reappeared after the booster, at approximately 96% for CD4 and around 91% for CD8.

In its sample, this clonotype was seen many times. A universal primer site and UMIs were added as TCR cDNA was made by 5'RACE template switching. TCRdb independently ran MiXCR on the 5' RACE reads; one entry per CDR3 protein. The data show about 45,000 distinct CDR3 sequences, with roughly 6.4% seen just once and 15% held by the top ten. Germline V gene data show CDR1 as SQVTM and CDR2 as ANQGSEA. This CDR3 has 15 amino acids. V gave up 8 bases and J gave up 0 bases, with 18 bases separating them. The sequence derives from a man aged 25-45 years who received the YFV17D yellow fever vaccine. The chain links TRBV29-1 to TRBJ2-3, with D possibly being TRBD1 (5 bases). Material: CD8+ T cells not binding an NS4B(214-222) dextramer, sorted from PBMCs, obtained 45 days after the yellow fever booster vaccination. CDR3 in DNA: TGCAGCATCCAAGGGGCGGATTCAAGCACAGATACGCAGTATTTT. As protein: CSIQGADSSTDTQYF.